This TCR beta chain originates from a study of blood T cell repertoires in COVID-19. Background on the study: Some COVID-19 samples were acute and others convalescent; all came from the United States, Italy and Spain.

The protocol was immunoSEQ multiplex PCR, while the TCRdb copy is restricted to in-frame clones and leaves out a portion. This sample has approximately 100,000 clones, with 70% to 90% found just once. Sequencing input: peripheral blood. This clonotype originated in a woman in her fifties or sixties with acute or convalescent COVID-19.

DNA for the CDR3: TGTGCCTGGAGTGTGATCGTGGGAGCTAACGAGCAGTACTTC. It codes for CAWSVIVGANEQYF. This chain uses TRBV30 with TRBJ2-7, with a possible D match to TRBD2 (5 bases). The V gene's germline CDR1 is GTSNPN and CDR2 SVGIG (reference sequence). Between the trimmed V and J ends, which lost 0 bases and 5 bases, there was a span of 14 bases. The CDR3 has 14 residues.